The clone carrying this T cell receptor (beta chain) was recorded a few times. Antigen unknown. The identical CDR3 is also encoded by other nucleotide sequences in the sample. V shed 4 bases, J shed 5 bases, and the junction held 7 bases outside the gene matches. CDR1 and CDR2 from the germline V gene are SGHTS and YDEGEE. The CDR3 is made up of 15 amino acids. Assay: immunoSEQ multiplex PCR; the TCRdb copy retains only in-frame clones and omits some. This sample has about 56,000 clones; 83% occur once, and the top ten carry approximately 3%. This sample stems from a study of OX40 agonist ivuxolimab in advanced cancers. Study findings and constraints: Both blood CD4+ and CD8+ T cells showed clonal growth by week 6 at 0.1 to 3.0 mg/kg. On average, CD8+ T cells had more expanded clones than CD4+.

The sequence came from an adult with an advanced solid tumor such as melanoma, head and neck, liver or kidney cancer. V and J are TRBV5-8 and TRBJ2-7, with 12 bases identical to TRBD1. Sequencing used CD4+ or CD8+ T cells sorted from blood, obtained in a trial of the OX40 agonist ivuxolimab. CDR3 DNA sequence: TGTGCCAGCAGCGCCCCGGGACAGGGGGCGAACGAGCAGTACTTC. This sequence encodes CASSAPGQGANEQYF.